A selection of T cell receptor beta chains follows, all from one sample in a study of cytomegalovirus exposure and HLA in healthy donors. This table comes from immunoSEQ multiplex PCR, and its TCRdb copy is limited to in-frame clones, with some not included. Of about 100,000 clones listed, 75% to 85% are singletons. The specimen was PBMCs. Receptors originate from a woman aged 40 to 55 in good health and CMV-seronegative. Each CDR3 is given with its conserved first and last residue. D genes are given only for firm matches. Rows give clone size only sometimes, using once, few, many, or a class for an expanded clone.

d_call clone_size j_call v_call cdr3_aa
NA NA TRBJ1-1 TRBV4-2 CASSRGGMNTEAFF
TRBD1 few TRBJ1-1 TRBV6-5 CASRGTGTNTEAFF
NA once TRBJ1-2 TRBV6-6 CASSYSDRRKGGYTF
NA NA TRBJ2-7 TRBV9 CASSVVGQSEQYF
TRBD1 NA TRBJ1-1 TRBV4-2 CASSPDRANTEAFF
NA NA TRBJ1-1 TRBV29-1 CSVVGLLLTEAFF
TRBD1 NA TRBJ1-1 TRBV9 CASSVAGQINTEAFF
NA NA TRBJ2-3 TRBV19 CASSLDSYTQYF
TRBD2 few TRBJ2-3 TRBV7-2 CASSPRGGGPTDTQYF
TRBD1 few TRBJ1-5 TRBV5-1 CASSSRQGEQPQHF
NA NA TRBJ2-1 TRBV5-1 CASSYREGEQFF
NA NA TRBJ2-2 TRBV7-2 CASSRSTGNTGELFF
NA NA TRBJ1-6 TRBV6-1 CASFAGYNSPLHF
NA few TRBJ1-1 TRBV5-1 CASSLAGDIGTEAFF
NA NA TRBJ1-4 TRBV19 CASSSQGNEKLFF
TRBD2 NA TRBJ2-5 TRBV19 CASSSRLAGGQETQYF
TRBD1 NA TRBJ1-1 TRBV25-1 CASSEIRGQESEAFF
NA few TRBJ2-3 TRBV4-2 CASSQRAGATRGGTDTQYF
NA NA TRBJ1-2 TRBV7-2 CASSPTRAAGQGYTF
NA NA TRBJ2-3 TRBV28 CASSFLSGTDTQYF
NA NA TRBJ1-2 TRBV29-1 CSVGPRQALDGYTF
NA once TRBJ2-7 TRBV7-2 CASSLALGGGFYEQYF
NA NA TRBJ1-3 TRBV28 CASSLFGGRSGNTIYF
TRBD2 NA TRBJ2-5 TRBV7-2 CASSLGTSGGVGTQYF
TRBD2 few TRBJ2-2 TRBV7-9 CASSLSGGTGELFF
TRBD1 NA TRBJ1-2 TRBV7-9 CASRPRQGFGGYTF
NA NA TRBJ1-1 TRBV30 CAHDRNTEAFF
TRBD2 NA TRBJ2-3 TRBV7-6 CASSFVAGEADTQYF
NA few TRBJ2-5 TRBV4-1 CASSQDGLAGETQYF
NA NA TRBJ2-1 TRBV11-2 CASSLHLASLGFF
NA NA TRBJ1-5 TRBV28 CASSLQGHSNQPQHF
TRBD1 NA TRBJ1-1 TRBV28 CASRTGGANTEAFF
NA NA TRBJ2-7 TRBV7-2 CASSLVAQGGSEQYF
TRBD1 NA TRBJ1-2 TRBV15 CATSMDRIYGYTF
NA NA TRBJ1-4 TRBV19 CASSTGQGHNNEKLFF
TRBD1 NA TRBJ2-1 TRBV19 CATDGTGLYNEQFF
TRBD2 NA NA TRBV5-1 CASSSRGGPVEQYF
NA NA TRBJ2-3 TRBV6-5 CASSQARGGTQYF
TRBD1 NA TRBJ2-7 TRBV7-8 CASSTKDRGSSYEQYF
NA NA TRBJ1-5 TRBV12-5 CASALNQPQHF
NA NA TRBJ1-1 TRBV6-5 CASSDQDTEAFF
NA NA TRBJ1-3 TRBV5-1 CASSEDGGSGNTIYF
NA NA TRBJ1-6 TRBV30 CAWSVRGGWNSPLNF
TRBD1 NA TRBJ2-6 TRBV5-1 CASSLNRGAGANVLTF
NA few TRBJ1-3 TRBV11-2 CASSPGTLTGNTIYF
NA NA TRBJ2-7 TRBV4-1 CASSPTGGSSYEQYF
NA NA TRBJ2-2 TRBV20-1 CSAGLSGELFF
TRBD1 NA TRBJ2-7 TRBV5-1 CASSDGQVYEQYF
TRBD2 NA TRBJ2-2 TRBV9 CASSVESGGAYTGELFF
NA NA TRBJ2-2 TRBV15 CATSRDTIGGTGELFF
NA once TRBJ1-4 TRBV5-1 CASSLNFGEKLFF
NA NA TRBJ2-7 TRBV6-5 CASSYSAEYYEQYF
TRBD1 few TRBJ1-2 TRBV18 CASSPGQAYGYTF
NA NA TRBJ2-7 TRBV7-8 CASSFTPQGPSEQYF
TRBD2 NA TRBJ2-1 TRBV4-3 CASSLRLAGYNEQFF